The 16 T cell receptor beta chains below come from one sample, sequenced in a study of shared clonotypes between healthy human individuals. Sequencing was performed with immunoSEQ multiplex PCR; in TCRdb, only in-frame clones are kept and a portion is missing. In the table there are about 1.5 million clones, 95% to 99% of which are singletons. The source material was naive CD4+ T cells sorted from blood. Subset: CD45RA+ positively selected. Receptors were obtained from a man in his thirties or forties in good health.

A note on this clone: The sample holds other DNA sequences that translate to the same CDR3. The CDR3 is CASSPAYEQYF. CDR3 DNA sequence: TGTGCCAGCAGTCCCGCCTACGAGCAGTACTTC. The J gene is TRBJ2-7, the V gene TRBV2; D is uncertain. V lost 5 bases and J lost 2, with 4 bases in between. Per the germline V gene, CDR1 is SNHLY and CDR2 is FYNNEI. This CDR3 is 11 amino acids long.

As concerns this clone: In the same sample, other DNA sequences code for this CDR3. The V call is TRBV9, the J call TRBJ2-1, with unresolved D. The CDR3 is made up of 13 amino acids. Germline values: CDR1 SGDLS, CDR2 YYNGEE. The V gene lost 0 bases and the J gene lost 4 bases, with 5 bases spanning the gap. For the CDR3, the DNA is TGTGCCAGCAGCGTAGCTTCGTACAATGAGCAGTTCTTC. Translated, it gives CASSVASYNEQFF. The full variable domain, rest sourced from reference TRBV9 and TRBJ2-1, is DSGVTQTPKHLITATGQRVTLRCSPRSGDLSVYWYQQSLDQGLQFLIQYYNGEERAKGNILERFSAQQFPDLHSELNLSSLELGDSALYFCASSVASYNEQFFGPGTRLTVL.

The rearrangement links TRBV4-2 to TRBJ2-5; perhaps TRBD1 as D (6 bases). V was trimmed by 0 bases and J by 5 bases, leaving 22 bases between them. CDR1 is LGHNA and CDR2 is YNFKEQ in the germline V gene. CDR3 length equals 18 residues. The DNA for the CDR3 is TGTGCCAGCAGCCAAGATCCCAGGGGCCACCCCAGGACGGAGACCCAGTACTTC. It codes for CASSQDPRGHPRTETQYF.

The chain has TRBV11-3 and TRBJ2-7; D is possibly TRBD1 (5 bases). The germline V and J ends were trimmed by 2 bases and 3 bases, with 14 bases remaining between them. Germline values: CDR1 SGHNT, CDR2 YENEEA. The CDR3 has 15 amino acids. CDR3 in amino acids: CASSLNSDTHYEQYF. The CDR3 nucleotides are TGTGCCAGCAGCTTAAATTCGGACACGCACTACGAGCAGTACTTC.

The chain employs TRBV19 and TRBJ2-3; no reliable D call. The CDR3 consists of 15 residues. The V gene's germline CDR1 is LNHDA and CDR2 SQIVND (reference sequence). The V end was cut by 3 bases, the J end by 2 bases, with 12 bases between. CDR3 region: CASSMVSTFTDTQYF. The CDR3 bases are TGTGCCAGTAGTATGGTTAGTACCTTCACAGATACGCAGTATTTT.

This chain joins TRBV28 and TRBJ1-2; the D gene is possibly TRBD1 (5 bases). Germline V gene lookup returns CDR1 MDHEN and CDR2 SYDVKM. This CDR3 contains 14 residues. The V and J ends lost 10 bases and 3 bases respectively, with 18 bases between them. The CDR3: CATRVEGRDYGYTF. As DNA, the CDR3 is TGTGCCACCAGAGTTGAGGGGCGCGACTATGGCTACACCTTC.

This clone has just one count. The V and J genes are TRBV28 and TRBJ2-5; D not certain. This CDR3 has 14 amino acids. CDR1 is MDHEN, CDR2 SYDVKM, per germline. V was trimmed by 1 base and J by 5 bases, leaving 11 bases between them. As DNA, the CDR3 is TGTGCCAGCAGTTTATATGAGGTATTGGAGACCCAGTACTTC. Protein sequence: CASSLYEVLETQYF. The full variable domain, with the rest looked up from reference TRBV28 and TRBJ2-5, is DVKVTQSSRYLVKRTGEKVFLECVQDMDHENMFWYRQDPGLGLRLIYFSYDVKMKEKGDIPEGYSVSREKKERFSLILESASTNQTSMYLCASSLYEVLETQYFGPGTRLLVL.

The chain uses TRBV6-1 and TRBJ2-7; no clear D gene. The V end lost 7 bases, the J end lost 2 bases, and 12 bases lay between the germline ends. Germline V lookup: CDR1 MNHNS, CDR2 SASEGT. The CDR3 consists of 13 residues. Here the CDR3 reads CASTKGSPYEQYF. The CDR3 DNA reads as TGTGCCAGCACCAAAGGGTCCCCCTACGAGCAGTACTTC.

The V and J genes are TRBV18 and TRBJ2-6; no reliable D call. The CDR3 sequence is 18 residues long. Germline V lookup: CDR1 KGHSH, CDR2 LQKENI. With 2 bases removed from V and 1 base from J, the gap between germline ends came to 15 bases. The CDR3, as DNA: TGTGCCAGCTCACCAGTTCAGAACAGCCCATCTGGGGCCAACGTCCTGACTTTC. Amino acid sequence: CASSPVQNSPSGANVLTF. Combining the CDR3 with reference TRBV18 and TRBJ2-6 gives the whole variable domain NAGVMQNPRHLVRRRGQEARLRCSPMKGHSHVYWYRQLPEEGLKFMVYLQKENIIDESGMPKERFSAEFPKEGPSILRIQQVVRGDSAAYFCASSPVQNSPSGANVLTFGAGSRLTVL.

As concerns this clone: Other DNA sequences in the sample encode the same CDR3. The genes are TRBV5-6 and TRBJ2-2; D unresolved. Germline assignment: CDR1 SGHDT and CDR2 YYEEEE. This CDR3 comprises 12 residues. Trimming cost V 0 bases and J 6 bases, with 3 bases left between them. CDR3 sequence: CASSLAAGELFF. CDR3 DNA: TGTGCCAGCAGCTTGGCGGCCGGGGAGCTGTTTTTT.

This rearrangement joins TRBV6-1 to TRBJ2-2; TRBD1 aligns across 12 bases. The CDR3 has 17 amino acids. The ends lost 4 bases at V and 6 bases at J; junction bases unmatched: 9. Germline V gives CDR1 MNHNS, CDR2 SASEGT. The CDR3 bases are TGTGCCAGCAGTGCTCCATCCGGGACAGGGGGCCCCGGGGAGCTGTTTTTT. It codes for CASSAPSGTGGPGELFF.

V is TRBV5-1 and J is TRBJ2-1; 13 nucleotides match TRBD2. V dropped 4 bases and J dropped 6; count of bases not matched to a gene: 10. Germline loops: CDR1 SGHRS, CDR2 YFSETQ. The CDR3 extends over 17 amino acids. The CDR3 protein is CASSPGLAGDPANEQFF. CDR3 sequence (DNA): TGCGCCAGCAGCCCCGGACTAGCGGGAGATCCCGCCAATGAGCAGTTCTTC.

The chain has TRBV9 and TRBJ2-2, with D maybe TRBD2 (6 bases). V was cut by 4 bases and J by 5 bases, with 12 bases left in between. The CDR3 covers 14 residues. Germline assignment: CDR1 SGDLS and CDR2 YYNGEE. DNA for the CDR3: TGTGCCAGCAGCCCCCGCGGGACTACCGGGGAGCTGTTTTTT. Translated: CASSPRGTTGELFF.

This rearrangement joins TRBV7-2 to TRBJ2-1, with 8 positions matching TRBD2. Looked up from germline, CDR1 is SGHTA and CDR2 is FQGNSA. The CDR3 is 16 amino acids. The V and J ends lost 4 bases and 4 bases, in that order; junction bases with no gene match: 9. The CDR3 loop reads CASSSLAGRVYNEQFF. In DNA form, the CDR3 reads TGTGCCAGCAGCTCCCTAGCCGGGAGGGTGTACAATGAGCAGTTCTTC.

This sequence joins TRBV27 and TRBJ1-5; D not resolved. There are 15 residues in the CDR3. Trimming took 6 bases from V and 1 from J, leaving 13 bases between them. From germline, CDR1 is MNHEY and CDR2 SMNVEV (reference sequence). This CDR3 reads CASSTAVSSNQPQHF. CDR3 nucleotide sequence: TGTGCCAGCAGCACGGCTGTGTCAAGCAATCAGCCCCAGCATTTT.

With regard to this clone: Other DNA sequences from this sample encode an identical CDR3 as well. This sequence joins TRBV18 and TRBJ2-5; possible D gene TRBD2, 5 bases. CDR3 size: 11 residues. V was cut by 4 bases and J by 5 bases, with 5 bases left in between. In germline, CDR1 is KGHSH, CDR2 LQKENI. CDR3 DNA sequence: TGTGCCAGCTCACGCGGGGAGACCCAGTACTTC. This encodes CASSRGETQYF.